The 5 T cell receptor beta chains reported below all come from one sample, sequenced in a study of beta chain features in type 1 diabetes. Study observations and caveats: There was a moderate but significant shortening of TCRB CDR3s in all four CD4+ subsets of Type 1 diabetes patients.

The isolated RNA, all of it, was reverse transcribed, so expressed TCRB transcripts were what got sequenced. Repertoires were generated with immunoSEQ multiplex PCR, while TCRdb's copy carries only in-frame clones and drops some. Among about 48,000 clones listed, approximately 45% were seen once. These TCRs are of unknown antigen specificity. Sequenced input: Tregs from blood. All receptors derive from a man aged 25-40 years with type 1 diabetes.

This clone was observed a handful of times. The chain recombines TRBV7-9 with TRBJ1-5; 7 bases are shared with TRBD1. CDR3 length equals 13 residues. V shed 4 bases, J shed 9 bases, and the junction held 6 bases outside the gene matches. Germline values: CDR1 SEHNR, CDR2 FQNEAQ (reference sequence). CDR3 sequence (DNA): TGTGCCAGCAGCTGGGACAGTTTTTGGCCCCAGCATTTT. This codes for CASSWDSFWPQHF.

The rearrangement uses TRBV6-6 and TRBJ1-5; 7 bases map to TRBD1. V shed 8 bases and J 7 bases; nucleotides not matched to a gene: 11. CDR3 size: 14 residues. Germline CDR1 reads MNHNY; CDR2 reads SVGAGI (reference sequence). This CDR3 is CASSLGQQRQPQHF. DNA for the CDR3: TGTGCCAGCTCCCTGGGACAGCAAAGACAGCCCCAGCATTTT.

This clone appeared a few times. The chain employs TRBV6-1 and TRBJ2-3, with D perhaps TRBD2 (5 bases). The CDR3 is made up of 15 amino acids. The germline CDR1 and CDR2 sequences are MNHNS and SASEGT. Trimming took 2 bases from V and 2 from J, leaving 11 bases between them. The CDR3 region is CASSELADPTDTQYF. CDR3 coding DNA: TGTGCCAGCAGTGAACTAGCAGACCCCACAGATACGCAGTATTTT.

This clone was recorded once. The gene calls are TRBV28 and TRBJ1-2, with TRBD1 identical over 10 bases. The V gene's germline CDR1 is MDHEN and CDR2 SYDVKM. With 4 bases clipped from V and 4 bases from J, the junction kept 6 bases outside the gene matches. The CDR3 contains 15 residues. The DNA for the CDR3 is TGTGCCAGCAGTTCGACAGGGGGCGCTGGCTATGGCTACACCTTC. Protein sequence: CASSSTGGAGYGYTF.

V is TRBV5-4 and J is TRBJ2-7, with 7 positions matching TRBD2. Germline CDR1 SGHNT, CDR2 YYREEE (reference sequence). This CDR3 is 16 amino acids long. V shed 0 bases, J shed 2 bases, and the junction held 8 bases outside the gene matches. CDR3 residues: CASSLAASGHTYEQYF. The DNA of the CDR3 is TGTGCCAGCAGCTTGGCGGCTAGCGGACACACCTACGAGCAGTACTTC.